These 25 T cell receptor beta chains were all obtained from the same sample, sequenced in a study of early T cells in non-severe SARS-CoV-2 infection. TCRdb analysed the 5' RACE reads with MiXCR anew, one entry per CDR3 protein. Of 85,000 to 100,000 distinct CDR3 sequences listed, about 15% were seen once; the top ten hold roughly 4.7%. This specimen consisted of whole blood, obtained at baseline. These TCRs come from an adult who was a healthcare worker with PCR-confirmed SARS-CoV-2 infection or an uninfected control (not recorded which).

The genes are TRBV2 and TRBJ1-6; 10 bases align to TRBD1. The V gene end was trimmed by 5 bases and the J gene end by 7 bases; junction bases not matched to a gene: 2. CDR1 is SNHLY, CDR2 FYNNEI, per germline. The CDR3 has 14 residues. CDR3 sequence reads: CASSQTGGNSPLHF. The DNA for the CDR3 is TGTGCCAGCAGTCAGACAGGGGGCAATTCACCCCTCCACTTT.

This clonotype was observed a handful of times. The chain combines TRBV6-6 with TRBJ2-7; D gene ambiguous. CDR1 and CDR2 from the germline V gene are MNHNY and SVGAGI (reference sequence). The CDR3 spans 13 residues. Deletions cut 2 bases from V and 1 base from J, with 6 bases between. DNA for the CDR3: TGTGCCAGCAGTTACCACGGTTCCTACGAGCAGTACTTC. Encoded protein: CASSYHGSYEQYF.

For the CDR3, the DNA is TGTGCCAGCAGCTCCAGGCGGGGACAGGGTGCCTTCTTC. Translating it yields CASSSRRGQGAFF. The chain has TRBV7-2 and TRBJ2-1; TRBD1 aligns across 9 bases. In germline, CDR1 is SGHTA, CDR2 FQGNSA. This CDR3 has 13 amino acids. V lost 4 bases, J lost 16 bases, and 11 bases stayed unmatched.

The rearrangement joins TRBV6-1 to TRBJ1-1; possibly TRBD1 for D (6 bases). The V gene's germline CDR1 is MNHNS and CDR2 SASEGT. Trimming took off 2 bases at V and 3 bases at J, with 13 bases between the two ends. The CDR3 runs to 15 residues. DNA for the CDR3: TGTGCCAGCAGTGAAAAGACAGGTCTACACACTGAAGCTTTCTTT. It codes for CASSEKTGLHTEAFF.

This clonotype was detected ten times or more. V and J are TRBV7-6 and TRBJ2-1, with D tentatively TRBD1 (7 bases). This CDR3 has 16 amino acids. In germline, CDR1 is SGHVS, CDR2 FNYEAQ. The ends were cut back, 6 bases at V and 5 bases at J, with 20 bases in the middle. The CDR3 coding sequence is TGTGCCAGCAGTTCAGGGGGGCATTCCCTGGACAATGAGCAGTTCTTC. This encodes CASSSGGHSLDNEQFF.

This chain connects TRBV28 to TRBJ2-7; D uncertain. Germline V gene lookup returns CDR1 MDHEN and CDR2 SYDVKM. V was shortened by 6 bases and J by 0 bases, with 15 bases between the two germline ends. The CDR3 runs 15 residues. The CDR3 DNA reads as TGTGCCAGCAGCGTCAATACCCTTAGCTCCTACGAGCAGTACTTC. This sequence encodes CASSVNTLSSYEQYF.

This clonotype occurred a few times. This chain uses TRBV6-1 with TRBJ2-7; 10 nucleotides line up with TRBD2. CDR1 and CDR2 from the germline V gene are MNHNS and SASEGT. CDR3 length: 16 amino acids. The J segment lost 1 base and the V segment lost 0 bases, leaving 3 bases of the junction unmatched. The CDR3 sequence: CASSEAAAGGSYEQYF. The CDR3 DNA sequence: TGTGCCAGCAGTGAAGCGGCAGCGGGAGGGTCCTACGAGCAGTACTTC.

This clonotype was recorded a few times. The chain links TRBV7-2 to TRBJ2-7; D might be TRBD1 (6 bases). Germline CDR1 and CDR2: SGHTA and FQGNSA. Trimming pared 10 bases from V and 5 bases from J, leaving 18 bases between. The CDR3 contains 13 residues. CDR3 DNA sequence: TGTGCCATCTCTGAGGCGTGGGGGCACGAGCAGTACTTC. Translation gives CAISEAWGHEQYF.

CDR3 DNA sequence: TGCGCCAGCAGTCGCACAGGGGGCTCGGGCACTGAAGCTTTCTTT. Translation: CASSRTGGSGTEAFF. The rearrangement joins TRBV10-2 to TRBJ1-1, with 9 nucleotides matching TRBD1. J was trimmed by 4 bases and V by 5 bases; bases with no gene match: 8. The germline V gene encodes CDR1 WSHSY and CDR2 SAAADI. This CDR3 comprises 15 residues.

The CDR3 region is CASSLDRTEAFF. CDR3 DNA sequence: TGTGCCAGCAGCTTAGATCGGACTGAAGCTTTCTTT. V is TRBV11-2 and J is TRBJ1-1; D gene uncertain. Deletions cut 0 bases from V and 5 bases from J, with 4 bases between. The CDR3 spans 12 residues. Germline CDR1 reads SGHAT; CDR2 reads FQNNGV.

The V and J genes are TRBV5-1 and TRBJ1-3; 8 bases align to TRBD1. CDR1 is SGHRS and CDR2 is YFSETQ in the germline V gene. Trimming removed 4 bases from V and 0 bases from J; junction bases left unmatched: 6. The CDR3 is made up of 16 amino acids. Written as DNA, the CDR3 is TGCGCCAGCAGCCCAGCCGGGACAGGCTCTGGAAACACCATATATTTT. Amino acid sequence: CASSPAGTGSGNTIYF. The whole variable domain, remainder taken from reference TRBV5-1 and TRBJ1-3, is KAGVTQTPRYLIKTRGQQVTLSCSPISGHRSVSWYQQTPGQGLQFLFEYFSETQRNKGNFPGRFSGRQFSNSRSEMNVSTLELGDSALYLCASSPAGTGSGNTIYFGEGSWLTVV.

The rearrangement joins TRBV6-1 to TRBJ1-6; D uncertain. Trimming left V 3 bases short and J 10 bases short, with 7 bases between. The CDR3 has 12 residues. The germline V gene has CDR1 MNHNS and CDR2 SASEGT. CDR3 protein: CASSDGNSPLHF. CDR3 DNA: TGTGCCAGCAGTGATGGGAACTCACCCCTCCACTTT.

This clonotype was seen a few times. The chain is built from TRBV10-1 and TRBJ2-7; D ambiguous. CDR3 length: 14 residues. The V gene's germline CDR1 is WNHNN and CDR2 SYGVQD (reference sequence). The V end lost 2 bases, the J end lost 3 bases, and 11 bases lay between the germline ends. DNA for the CDR3: TGCGCCAGCAGTGAGGGCACCGGCGGCTACGAGCAGTACTTC. Protein: CASSEGTGGYEQYF.

This clonotype was picked up many times. The genes are TRBV6-6 and TRBJ2-2, with TRBD1 identical over 7 bases. This CDR3 has 15 amino acids. The V gene end was trimmed by 6 bases and the J gene end by 0 bases; junction bases not matched to a gene: 4. In germline, CDR1 is MNHNY, CDR2 SVGAGI (reference sequence). CDR3 DNA: TGTGCCAGCAGCCGACAGGGACCGAACACCGGGGAGCTGTTTTTT. It encodes CASSRQGPNTGELFF.

The chain links TRBV3-1 to TRBJ2-3; 14 bases line up with TRBD2. The CDR3 sequence is 14 residues long. From germline, CDR1 is LGHDT and CDR2 YNNKEL (reference sequence). Trimming removed 7 bases from V and 6 bases from J; junction bases left unmatched: 3. This chain's CDR3 is CASKGLAGADTQYF. The CDR3 nucleotides are TGTGCCAGCAAGGGACTAGCGGGAGCCGATACGCAGTATTTT.

This clonotype was picked up a small number of times. This chain links TRBV28 with TRBJ1-2; 10 nucleotides line up with TRBD1. The junction had 4 bases not matched to a gene; V was cut back by 2 bases and J by 4 bases. CDR3 length: 15 amino acids. CDR1 is MDHEN, CDR2 SYDVKM, per germline. CDR3 sequence: CASSLGTGEAYGYTF. DNA for the CDR3: TGTGCCAGCAGTTTAGGGACAGGGGAGGCCTATGGCTACACCTTC.

The chain links TRBV9 to TRBJ2-1; tentative D call: TRBD1 (6 bases). The CDR3 sequence is 14 residues long. Trimming removed 4 bases from V and 7 bases from J, with 15 bases in between. Germline lookup yields CDR1 SGDLS and CDR2 YYNGEE. CDR3 coding DNA: TGTGCCAGCAGCTCCACTCCAGGGGTGAATGAGCAGTTCTTC. Translated: CASSSTPGVNEQFF.

CDR3 sequence: CASSYDREVGHSYNEQFF. The DNA of the CDR3 is TGTGCCAGCAGTTACGACAGGGAAGTGGGTCACTCCTACAATGAGCAGTTCTTC. This chain links TRBV28 with TRBJ2-1, with 7 bases aligning to TRBD1. CDR1 and CDR2 from the germline V gene are MDHEN and SYDVKM. The CDR3 spans 18 residues. V lost 4 bases to trimming and J lost 0 bases; unmatched junction nucleotides: 12.

The chain combines TRBV12-3 or TRBV12-4 with TRBJ1-2; perhaps TRBD1 as D (5 bases). Trimming pared 8 bases from V and 8 bases from J, leaving 12 bases between. The CDR3 is made up of 11 amino acids. The CDR3 protein is CASWGAGGYTF. The DNA of the CDR3 is TGTGCCAGCTGGGGCGCTGGCGGCTACACCTTC.

The chain has TRBV5-5 and TRBJ1-4; TRBD1 aligns across 7 bases. Germline V gene lookup returns CDR1 SGHKS and CDR2 YYEKEE (reference sequence). The CDR3 is made up of 16 amino acids. V lost 4 bases to trimming and J lost 5 bases; unmatched junction nucleotides: 11. The CDR3 here is CASSGTPGQRNEKLFF. CDR3 coding DNA: TGTGCCAGCAGCGGAACACCGGGACAGAGGAATGAAAAACTGTTTTTT.

This chain links TRBV3-1 with TRBJ2-5; TRBD2 aligns across 7 bases. Unmatched junction bases numbered 6, after V lost 4 bases and J lost 4 bases. This CDR3 spans 14 amino acids. Per the germline V gene, CDR1 is LGHDT and CDR2 is YNNKEL (reference sequence). CDR3 protein: CASSRRELGETQYF. The CDR3 DNA reads as TGTGCCAGCAGCCGGCGGGAGTTGGGAGAGACCCAGTACTTC.

In its sample, this clonotype was seen many times. The chain joins TRBV6-5 to TRBJ2-7; TRBD2 agrees at 14 bases. CDR3 length: 17 amino acids. CDR1 MNHEY and CDR2 SVGAGI come from the germline V gene. J lost 0 bases, V lost 6 bases, and 7 bases had no gene match. CDR3 in amino acids: CASSTGLAGVPSYEQYF. The CDR3, as DNA: TGTGCCAGCAGCACGGGACTAGCGGGAGTCCCCTCCTACGAGCAGTACTTC.

The genes are TRBV20-1 and TRBJ2-5, with TRBD2 matching 7 bases. Trimming cost V 6 bases and J 1 base; bases outside gene matches: 14. The CDR3 has 16 amino acids. The germline gives CDR1 DFQATT, CDR2 SNEGSKA (reference sequence). In DNA, the CDR3 is TGCAGTGCCCAACGGGTGGCGGGAGTTCCCCAAGAGACCCAGTACTTC. It is translated as CSAQRVAGVPQETQYF.

The chain recombines TRBV9 with TRBJ1-5; D might be TRBD1 (5 bases). This CDR3 has 13 residues. V lost 7 bases to trimming and J lost 4 bases, with 12 bases between them. Looked up from germline, CDR1 is SGDLS and CDR2 is YYNGEE. CDR3 sequence reads: CASSGAPNQPQHF. The CDR3 bases are TGTGCCAGCTCTGGGGCGCCGAATCAGCCCCAGCATTTT.

This clonotype was recorded a few times. The rearrangement uses TRBV20-1 and TRBJ2-7; D is uncertain. Trimming removed 3 bases at V and 9 bases at J, with 18 bases between. This CDR3 is built from 13 residues. The germline V gene encodes CDR1 DFQATT and CDR2 SNEGSKA (reference sequence). The CDR3 spells CSASGLPNHGQYF. The DNA of the CDR3 is TGCAGTGCTAGCGGGCTCCCTAACCACGGGCAGTACTTC.